This TCR beta chain was retrieved from a study of T cell responses to AZD1222 COVID-19 vaccine. Regarding the study as a whole: The study found Spike-specific TCR breadth and depth rose after two AZD1222 doses. There were vaccine-associated CD4 TCRs across spike, dominant at 160-218 and 743-854. Within unmutated variant regions lay the reported targets of nearly half of spike-specific TCRs. Donors, mostly white British, included more females; clonal diversity was possibly underestimated.

Some clones are missing from TCRdb's copy, which holds only in-frame ones; the method was immunoSEQ multiplex PCR. The repertoire holds 130,000 to 150,000 clones, with 70% to 90% as singletons. The CDR3 has 13 amino acids. Germline CDR1 DFQATT, CDR2 SNEGSKA (reference sequence). Trimming took 3 bases from V and 10 from J, leaving 15 bases between them. With regard to this clone: Its antigen remains unidentified.

The source material was peripheral blood, sampled 28 days after the second AZD1222 dose. This chain joins TRBV20-1 and TRBJ1-4; D may be TRBD1 (5 bases). The receptor's source is an adult who received the AZD1222 COVID-19 vaccine. Here the CDR3 DNA reads TGCAGTGCTAGTTGGGGGGAGCGTGGAAAACTGTTTTTT. Residues: CSASWGERGKLFF.